The clone carrying this TCR beta chain was detected ten times or more. This sample is drawn from a study of T cells in Graves' hyperthyroidism and ophthalmopathy. What was amplified from RNA transcripts were TCR beta CDR3 regions. Researchers ran a first-round RT-PCR on the TCR CDR3 using the HTBI primer set. TCRdb reprocessed the multiplex PCR reads with MiXCR, giving one entry per CDR3 protein. The sample lists a few hundred thousand distinct CDR3 sequences, about 15% occurring once. CDR3 length: 13 amino acids. The V end was cut by 5 bases, the J end by 2 bases, with 10 bases between. CDR1 is MDHEN and CDR2 is SYDVKM in the germline V gene.

This chain links TRBV28 with TRBJ2-7, with D unresolved. Sequenced material: blood. The TCR comes from a woman in her 30s with Graves' hyperthyroidism. The CDR3: CASSLPVPYEQYF. The CDR3 nucleotides read TGTGCCAGCAGTCTTCCGGTACCCTACGAGCAGTACTTC.